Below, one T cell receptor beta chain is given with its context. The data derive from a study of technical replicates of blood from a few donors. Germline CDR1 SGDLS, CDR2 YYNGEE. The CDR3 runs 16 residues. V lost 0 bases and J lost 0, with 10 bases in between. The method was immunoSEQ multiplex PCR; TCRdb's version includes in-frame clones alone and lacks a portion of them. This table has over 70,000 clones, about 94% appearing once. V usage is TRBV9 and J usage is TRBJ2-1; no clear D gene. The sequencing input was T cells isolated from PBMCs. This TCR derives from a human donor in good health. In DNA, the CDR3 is TGTGCCAGCAGCGTAGAGGCGGTACCCTCCTACAATGAGCAGTTCTTC. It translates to CASSVEAVPSYNEQFF.